This TCR beta chain was obtained from a study of T cell responses to AZD1222 COVID-19 vaccine. General study results and limits: When two AZD1222 doses had been given, Spike-specific TCR breadth and depth rose. Clonal diversity was possibly underestimated; the donors were predominantly white British and more often female. Spike as a whole was targeted by vaccine-associated CD4 TCRs, dominant at 160-218 and 743-854.

In regard to this clone: Its antigen remains unknown.

This CDR3 has 11 amino acids. V was shortened by 3 bases and J by 7 bases, with 6 bases between the two germline ends. The method was immunoSEQ multiplex PCR; TCRdb's version includes in-frame clones alone and lacks a portion of them. The sample contains over 150,000 clones, roughly 94% of which appear only once. The rearrangement joins TRBV12-3 or TRBV12-4 to TRBJ1-2, with D uncertain. The sample here was peripheral blood, taken 28 days after the second AZD1222 dose. This TCR derives from an adult who received the AZD1222 COVID-19 vaccine. CDR3 residues: CASSFGVGYTF. The DNA for the CDR3 is TGTGCCAGCAGTTTCGGGGTTGGCTACACCTTC.